This TCR beta chain was recovered during a study of OX40 agonist ivuxolimab in advanced cancers. Assay: immunoSEQ multiplex PCR; the TCRdb copy retains only in-frame clones and omits some. Of fewer than 85,000 clones listed, over 80% were seen once; the top ten hold 0.4% to 0.55%. General study points: It was not determined which antigens were specifically recognized by the peripheral T cells that had undergone clonal expansion. CD4+ and CD8+ blood T cells expanded clonally by week 6 at 0.1 to 3.0 mg/kg.

In the case of this clone: Antigen specificity is unknown. Other nucleotide sequences from this sample produce the same CDR3.

The sequences come from CD4+ or CD8+ T cells sorted from blood, collected in a trial of the OX40 agonist ivuxolimab. The sequence derives from an adult with an advanced solid tumor such as melanoma, head and neck, liver or kidney cancer.

The CDR3 DNA is TGTGCCAGCAGCTCGGGACAGGGGTACGAGCAGTACTTC. It specifies CASSSGQGYEQYF. The rearrangement joins TRBV28 to TRBJ2-7; 10 bases match TRBD1. The CDR3 extends over 13 amino acids. The V segment lost 6 bases and the J segment 4 bases; nucleotides outside the gene matches: 3. Germline V gene lookup returns CDR1 MDHEN and CDR2 SYDVKM. The full variable domain, in which reference TRBV28 and TRBJ2-7 provide the parts outside the CDR3, is DVKVTQSSRYLVKRTGEKVFLECVQDMDHENMFWYRQDPGLGLRLIYFSYDVKMKEKGDIPEGYSVSREKKERFSLILESASTNQTSMYLCASSSGQGYEQYFGPGTRLTVT.